Listed below are T cell receptor beta chains from one sample, sequenced in a study of blood T cells in healthy people across ages. TCRdb reprocessed the 5' RACE reads via MiXCR and lists one record per CDR3 protein. The data contain about 1.8 million distinct CDR3 sequences, about 50% of them singletons. The sequenced material came from blood. The source is a middle-aged woman in good health. CDR3s include the opening cysteine and the closing phenylalanine or tryptophan. D genes are given only for firm matches. Expanded clones get a size class; other rows say once, few or many, or leave the size out.

TRBV14	TRBD2	NA	TRBJ2-7	CASSQDMGLAAYEQYF	TGTGCCAGCAGCCAAGATATGGGACTAGCGGCTTACGAGCAGTACTTC
TRBV12-3/TRBV12-4	TRBD2	NA	TRBJ2-3	CASSLMVRGLAGNTDTQYF	TGTGCCAGCAGTTTAATGGTCCGAGGACTAGCGGGGAACACAGATACGCAGTATTTT
TRBV6-5	NA	few	TRBJ2-7	CASSYSRAHEQYF	TGTGCCAGCAGTTACAGCAGGGCCCACGAGCAGTACTTC
TRBV20-1	TRBD2	NA	TRBJ2-7	CSALDPGGYEQYF	TGCAGTGCGCTAGATCCGGGGGGCTACGAGCAGTACTTC
TRBV12-3/TRBV12-4	NA	few	TRBJ1-1	CASNHPGGYTEAFF	TGTGCCAGCAACCATCCCGGTGGGTACACTGAAGCTTTCTTT
TRBV6-2/TRBV6-3	TRBD1	NA	TRBJ1-5	CASRQPGQGNQPQHF	TGTGCCAGCAGACAGCCGGGACAGGGCAATCAGCCCCAGCATTTT
TRBV29-1	TRBD1	many	TRBJ2-5	CSVEDRVVQETQYF	TGCAGCGTTGAGGACAGGGTAGTTCAAGAGACCCAGTACTTC
TRBV7-2	TRBD1	NA	TRBJ2-3	CASSLGNRGLADTQYF	TGTGCCAGCAGCTTAGGGAACAGGGGGCTGGCAGATACGCAGTATTTT
TRBV6-2/TRBV6-3	TRBD2	NA	TRBJ2-6	CASSLRGGLAGANVLTF	TGTGCCAGCAGCCTCCGGGGGGGCCTTGCTGGGGCCAACGTCCTGACTTTC
TRBV28	TRBD2	few	TRBJ2-3	CASKAGGADTQYF	TGTGCCAGCAAGGCGGGAGGCGCAGATACGCAGTATTTT
TRBV2	NA	few	TRBJ2-7	CASSEDTGSIYEQYF	TGTGCCAGCAGTGAAGATACAGGGTCTATCTACGAGCAGTACTTC
TRBV4-3	NA	NA	TRBJ2-6	CASSQEGGSSGANVLTF	TGCGCCAGCAGCCAAGAAGGCGGCAGCTCTGGGGCCAACGTCCTGACTTTC
TRBV2	NA	NA	TRBJ2-1	CASSENGYSSYNEQFF	TGTGCCAGCAGTGAAAATGGCTACAGCTCCTACAATGAGCAGTTCTTC
TRBV7-2	TRBD1	once	TRBJ2-5	CASSLEFWTGGETQYF	TGTGCCAGCAGCTTAGAATTTTGGACAGGGGGGGAGACCCAGTACTTC
TRBV7-9	TRBD1	once	TRBJ2-7	CASSSWDRDYEQYF	TGTGCCAGCAGCTCATGGGACAGGGACTACGAGCAGTACTTC
TRBV4-1	NA	NA	TRBJ2-5	CASSPDPPLAGSQETQYF	TGCGCCAGCAGCCCGGATCCCCCCTTGGCGGGATCCCAAGAGACCCAGTACTTC
TRBV6-5	TRBD2	few	TRBJ2-5	CASSYGGGGPFGTQYF	TGTGCCAGCAGTTACGGGGGCGGGGGGCCATTCGGGACCCAGTACTTC
TRBV9	TRBD2	NA	TRBJ2-5	CASSIYGGSQETQYF	TGTGCCAGCAGCATATACGGGGGGAGCCAAGAGACCCAGTACTTC
TRBV11-3	NA	NA	TRBJ2-5	CASSRGLGTQYF	TGCGCCAGCAGCCGAGGGCTGGGGACCCAGTACTTC
TRBV27	NA	few	TRBJ1-6	CASSFGTINSPLHF	TGTGCCAGCAGTTTCGGGACAATTAATTCACCCCTCCACTTT
TRBV7-2	NA	NA	TRBJ2-5	CASSFYTDNEQYF	TGTGCCAGCAGCTTCTACACCGACAATGAGCAGTACTTC
TRBV7-2	NA	NA	TRBJ2-5	CASSLGAGLYQETQYF	TGTGCCAGCAGCTTAGGGGCGGGACTGTACCAAGAGACCCAGTACTTC
TRBV28	TRBD1	few	TRBJ2-7	CASSITGTGGNEQYF	TGTGCCAGCAGTATAACCGGGACAGGGGGAAACGAGCAGTACTTC
TRBV12-3/TRBV12-4	TRBD2	NA	TRBJ2-3	CASTSGRTGGGAGDTQYF	TGTGCCAGTACTTCAGGCCGGACTGGCGGGGGGGCTGGTGATACGCAGTATTTT
TRBV20-1	NA	NA	TRBJ2-3	CSSEGGTDTQYF	TGCAGTTCCGAGGGGGGAACAGATACGCAGTATTTT
TRBV5-1	NA	NA	TRBJ1-2	CASSLQTGPGDGYTF	TGCGCCAGCAGCCTTCAAACAGGGCCCGGGGATGGCTACACCTTC
TRBV4-2	NA	NA	TRBJ2-3	CASSQPGDSGTDTQYF	TGTGCCAGCAGCCAACCCGGGGACAGCGGGACAGATACGCAGTATTTT
TRBV7-2	TRBD2	NA	TRBJ2-7	CASSLGIAGGLYEQYF	TGTGCCAGCAGCTTAGGTATAGCGGGGGGGCTATACGAGCAGTACTTC
TRBV29-1	NA	NA	TRBJ2-7	CSGTDRFYEQYF	TGCAGCGGAACCGACAGATTCTACGAGCAGTACTTC
TRBV28	NA	NA	TRBJ1-2	CASSPGRGLYGYTF	TGTGCCAGCAGTCCAGGGCGGGGGCTCTATGGCTACACCTTC
TRBV20-1	NA	NA	TRBJ1-6	CSARHGGTTYSPLHF	TGCAGTGCTAGACACGGTGGGACAACTTATTCACCCCTCCACTTT
TRBV20-1	TRBD2	once	TRBJ2-3	CSAPGLASSTDTQYF	TGCAGCGCGCCTGGACTAGCGTCTAGCACAGATACGCAGTATTTT
TRBV29-1	NA	few	TRBJ2-3	CSVGRGPSGRLNPSTDTQYF	TGCAGCGTTGGAAGGGGGCCTAGCGGACGATTAAACCCTAGCACAGATACGCAGTATTTT
TRBV20-1	NA	NA	TRBJ2-1	CSASDAVRSSYNEQFF	TGCAGTGCTAGCGACGCCGTGAGGAGCTCCTACAATGAGCAGTTCTTC
TRBV20-1	TRBD1	NA	TRBJ2-7	CSAPRRQGSSYEQYF	TGCAGTGCTCCCCGTCGACAGGGATCATCCTACGAGCAGTACTTC
TRBV5-1	NA	NA	TRBJ2-5	CASSLAITGRHNEQYF	TGCGCCAGCAGCTTGGCCATCACAGGGCGTCACAATGAGCAGTACTTC
TRBV6-4	TRBD1	NA	TRBJ2-1	CASSRSGQGNEQFF	TGTGCCAGCAGTCGATCGGGACAGGGCAATGAGCAGTTCTTC
TRBV6-5	TRBD1	NA	TRBJ2-5	CASSYSWRTGRETQYF	TGTGCCAGCAGTTACTCATGGAGGACAGGGAGGGAGACCCAGTACTTC
TRBV9	NA	NA	TRBJ2-3	CASSVWGGLTDTQYF	TGTGCCAGCAGCGTATGGGGGGGCCTCACAGATACGCAGTATTTT
TRBV5-5	TRBD1	NA	TRBJ2-7	CASSPTGTGLYEQYF	TGTGCCAGCAGCCCGACGGGGACAGGGTTATACGAGCAGTACTTC